The 17 T cell receptor beta chains below all came from one sample that was sequenced in a study of cytomegalovirus exposure and HLA in healthy donors. The PCR ran on 60 Vbeta and 13 Jbeta primers. Generated by immunoSEQ multiplex PCR, the TCRdb table keeps only in-frame clones and is missing some. The table includes about 110,000 clones, about 61% detected once. Specimen: PBMCs. These receptors were collected from a young woman in good health and CMV-seronegative.

The genes are TRBV28 and TRBJ1-5, with D uncertain. The CDR3 is made up of 15 amino acids. Germline V gene data show CDR1 as MDHEN and CDR2 as SYDVKM. V shed 5 bases and J shed 2 bases, with 13 bases lying between them. The DNA for the CDR3 is TGTGCCAGCAGTCCTAAACTCACTGGCAATCAGCCCCAGCATTTT. Its translation is CASSPKLTGNQPQHF.

This rearrangement joins TRBV18 to TRBJ2-1, with D hard to call. Per the germline V gene, CDR1 is KGHSH and CDR2 is LQKENI. The CDR3 runs to 12 residues. Between the trimmed V and J ends, which lost 3 bases and 7 bases, there was a span of 7 bases. The DNA for the CDR3 is TGTGCCAGCTCACCCAGTGTGAATGAGCAGTTCTTC. Its translation is CASSPSVNEQFF.

This chain connects TRBV10-3 to TRBJ2-1, with 9 bases that match TRBD2. This CDR3 has 14 amino acids. V gave up 7 bases and J gave up 4 bases; unmatched junction bases: 5. Germline CDR1 reads ENHRY; CDR2 reads SYGVKD. The CDR3 DNA is TGTGCCATCACGGCGGGAGGGCCTTACAATGAGCAGTTCTTC. It codes for CAITAGGPYNEQFF.

This chain links TRBV19 with TRBJ2-2, with 8 bases aligning to TRBD2. J gave up 0 bases and V 4 bases, and 10 bases lay outside the gene matches. CDR1 is LNHDA, CDR2 SQIVND, per germline (reference sequence). The CDR3 extends over 18 amino acids. The CDR3 is CASSRYGRALSNTGELFF. CDR3 DNA sequence: TGTGCCAGTAGTAGGTACGGGAGGGCCCTATCGAACACCGGGGAGCTGTTTTTT. Together with reference TRBV19 and TRBJ2-2, the CDR3 gives the full variable domain: DGGITQSPKYLFRKEGQNVTLSCEQNLNHDAMYWYRQDPGQGLRLIYYSQIVNDFQKGDIAEGYSVSREKKESFPLTVTSAQKNPTAFYLCASSRYGRALSNTGELFFGEGSRLTVL.

This clone was found a few times. The chain employs TRBV5-1 and TRBJ2-3, with 8 positions matching TRBD1. CDR1 and CDR2 from the germline V gene are SGHRS and YFSETQ. The trim removed 6 bases at V and 4 bases at J, leaving 10 bases unmatched. The CDR3 consists of 15 residues. Written as DNA, the CDR3 is TGCGCCAGCAAGCCAGACAGGGGTTGGGCAGATACGCAGTATTTT. Translated, it gives CASKPDRGWADTQYF.

The J gene is TRBJ2-7, the V gene TRBV28, with D possibly being TRBD2 (8 bases). Germline assignment: CDR1 MDHEN and CDR2 SYDVKM. The CDR3 has 14 residues. V lost 9 bases and J 0 bases, leaving 15 bases between the germline ends. The CDR3 is CASSGTASSYEQYF. In DNA, the CDR3 is TGTGCCAGTAGCGGGACAGCTAGCTCCTACGAGCAGTACTTC.

CDR3 sequence: CASSLGSGLPHTDTQYF. As DNA, the CDR3 is TGCGCCAGCAGCTTGGGGTCGGGACTACCCCACACAGATACGCAGTATTTT. This rearrangement joins TRBV5-1 to TRBJ2-3; 7 nucleotides match TRBD2. Germline CDR1 SGHRS, CDR2 YFSETQ. The CDR3 is 17 amino acids. V lost 0 bases to trimming and J lost 2 bases; unmatched junction nucleotides: 9.

This clone occurred once. The chain links TRBV6-6 to TRBJ1-1; TRBD1 might be the D (5 bases). The germline V and J ends were trimmed by 5 bases and 3 bases, with 16 bases remaining between them. The CDR3 is 15 residues long. The germline gives CDR1 MNHNY, CDR2 SVGAGI (reference sequence). The CDR3 loop reads CASSPTFGRDTEAFF. In DNA form, the CDR3 reads TGTGCCAGCAGTCCGACCTTTGGCAGGGACACTGAAGCTTTCTTT.

The chain links TRBV28 to TRBJ2-3; 7 bases align to TRBD1. V was pared by 8 bases and J by 1 base, with 15 bases of the junction left unmatched. The CDR3 is 17 residues long. Germline CDR1 is MDHEN and CDR2 is SYDVKM. The CDR3 sequence: CASRPSGTARGTDTQYF. The CDR3 region has the DNA TGTGCCAGCCGACCCTCCGGGACAGCGAGGGGCACAGATACGCAGTATTTT.

V usage is TRBV27 and J usage is TRBJ2-3; TRBD1 aligns across 7 bases. The trim removed 6 bases at V and 1 base at J, leaving 7 bases unmatched. Germline V lookup: CDR1 MNHEY, CDR2 SMNVEV (reference sequence). CDR3 length equals 15 residues. The CDR3: CASRTDRAGTDTQYF. DNA of the CDR3: TGTGCCAGCAGAACAGACAGGGCAGGCACAGATACGCAGTATTTT.

The chain joins TRBV9 to TRBJ1-5, with D unclear. With 0 bases removed from V and 2 bases from J, the gap between germline ends came to 9 bases. The germline V gene encodes CDR1 SGDLS and CDR2 YYNGEE. The CDR3 is made up of 15 amino acids. CDR3 bases: TGTGCCAGCAGCGTAGAGCCAGGCCGCAATCAGCCCCAGCATTTT. Translating it yields CASSVEPGRNQPQHF.

The gene calls are TRBV5-4 and TRBJ1-1; 7 positions agree with TRBD1. In germline, CDR1 is SGHNT, CDR2 YYREEE (reference sequence). The V segment lost 0 bases and the J segment 3 bases; nucleotides outside the gene matches: 5. The CDR3 length is 15 residues. The CDR3: CASSLGQGRDTEAFF. CDR3 DNA sequence: TGTGCCAGCAGCTTGGGACAGGGTAGGGACACTGAAGCTTTCTTT. The whole variable domain, remainder taken from reference TRBV5-4 and TRBJ1-1, is ETGVTQSPTHLIKTRGQQVTLRCSSQSGHNTVSWYQQALGQGPQFIFQYYREEENGRGNFPPRFSGLQFPNYSSELNVNALELDDSALYLCASSLGQGRDTEAFFGQGTRLTVV.

V gene TRBV7-6 combines with J gene TRBJ2-1; possibly TRBD1 for D (6 bases). V lost 5 bases, J lost 0 bases, and 14 bases lay in between. This CDR3 is 16 amino acids long. Germline values: CDR1 SGHVS, CDR2 FNYEAQ. The CDR3 sequence is CASSKGTQPSYNEQFF. CDR3 in DNA: TGTGCCAGCAGCAAAGGGACACAACCCTCCTACAATGAGCAGTTCTTC.

V and J are TRBV11-2 and TRBJ1-5; the D gene is possibly TRBD1 (6 bases). Germline V gene sequence: CDR1 SGHAT, CDR2 FQNNGV. The V end was cut by 6 bases, the J end by 6 bases, with 18 bases between. The CDR3 has 15 amino acids. CDR3 coding DNA: TGTGCCAGCAGTCCCAAGGGGGGGGCAGGTCAGCCCCAGCATTTT. It encodes CASSPKGGAGQPQHF.

Only a few counts were recorded for this clone. V gene TRBV27 combines with J gene TRBJ2-3; TRBD2 aligns across 12 bases. Germline V gene sequence: CDR1 MNHEY, CDR2 SMNVEV (reference sequence). The CDR3 loop spans 16 amino acids. Trimming removed 4 bases from V and 4 bases from J; junction bases left unmatched: 6. The CDR3 is CASSSTSGRRADTQYF. The DNA for the CDR3 is TGTGCCAGCAGTTCAACTAGCGGGAGGAGGGCAGATACGCAGTATTTT.

The chain recombines TRBV30 with TRBJ1-1, with D perhaps TRBD1 (6 bases). Trimming pared 4 bases from V and 5 bases from J, leaving 11 bases between. CDR3 length: 12 amino acids. CDR1 is GTSNPN and CDR2 is SVGIG in the germline V gene (reference sequence). CDR3 loop: CAWKRGGTEAFF. The CDR3 DNA follows: TGTGCCTGGAAACGAGGGGGAACTGAAGCTTTCTTT. Full variable domain (missing parts from reference TRBV30 and TRBJ1-1): SQTIHQWPATLVQPVGSPLSLECTVEGTSNPNLYWYRQAAGRGLQLLFYSVGIGQISSEVPQNLSASRPQDRQFILSSKKLLLSDSGFYLCAWKRGGTEAFFGQGTRLTVV.

This clone was seen only a few times. The J gene is TRBJ2-3, the V gene TRBV7-3, with D uncertain. V lost 5 bases to trimming and J lost 1 base, with 7 bases between them. Germline lookup yields CDR1 SGHTA and CDR2 FQGTGA. This CDR3 spans 13 amino acids. The CDR3 region is CASSREGTDTQYF. The CDR3 nucleotides read TGTGCCAGCAGCCGCGAGGGCACAGATACGCAGTATTTT.